These 29 T cell receptor beta chains share one sample of origin, sequenced in a study of breast tumors, draining lymph nodes, adjacent tissues. TCRdb reanalysed the multiplex PCR reads using MiXCR and keeps one entry per CDR3 protein. The sample contains nearly 110,000 distinct CDR3 sequences, less than 40% of which appear only once. Breast cancer patients provided tissue from their axillary draining lymph nodes. Source material: axillary lymph node tissue. These receptor sequences come from a female donor with breast cancer. Some clones in this sample may be carry-over from other donors' samples.

The chain is built from TRBV12-3 or TRBV12-4 and TRBJ1-2, with 7 bases aligning to TRBD1. Trimming removed 4 bases from V and 8 bases from J; junction bases left unmatched: 7. The CDR3 totals 13 residues. The CDR3 protein is CASSSNRGQGYTF. The CDR3 DNA follows: TGTGCCAGCAGTTCAAACAGGGGTCAAGGCTACACCTTC.

This clonotype has ten or more counts. The V and J genes are TRBV7-8 and TRBJ1-2, with 8 bases that match TRBD1. Germline assignment: CDR1 SGHVS and CDR2 FQNEAQ. V was pared by 1 base and J by 4 bases, with 2 bases of the junction left unmatched. CDR3 length: 14 residues. This chain's CDR3 is CASSLGGQGYGYTF. In DNA, the CDR3 is TGTGCCAGCAGCTTAGGTGGACAGGGCTATGGCTACACCTTC.

This clonotype showed up just a few times. Just one base apart from a much larger clone, this may be a read error. The chain links TRBV6-5 to TRBJ2-1; D possibly corresponds to TRBD2 (6 bases). This CDR3 has 14 amino acids. In germline, CDR1 is MNHEY, CDR2 SVGAGI. V lost 6 bases, J lost 12 bases, and 21 bases lay in between. The CDR3 nucleotides are TGTGCCAGCAGACATGGGCGGGGAGACTATGGGCAGTTCTTC. Amino acids: CASRHGRGDYGQFF.

In regard to this clonotype: As the CDR3 is not closed by the conserved phenylalanine or tryptophan, this likely results from a read error. The chain joins TRBV7-8 to TRBJ2-5; 11 bases line up with TRBD2. Looked up from germline, CDR1 is SGHVS and CDR2 is FQNEAQ. The CDR3 covers 17 residues. V was pared by 5 bases and J by 9 bases, with 17 bases of the junction left unmatched. CDR3 DNA sequence: TGTGCCAGCAGCCGTGTAAGAGCTAGCGGGGGGCCCGAGGCCCAGTACTGC. Translating gives CASSRVRASGGPEAQYC.

The V call is TRBV7-3, the J call TRBJ1-6; 7 bases are shared with TRBD1. Germline-derived CDR1 and CDR2 are SGHTA and FQGTGA. The CDR3 totals 14 residues. V shed 5 bases and J 6 bases; nucleotides not matched to a gene: 4. The CDR3 loop is CASSIGTANSPLHF. The CDR3 DNA reads TGTGCCAGCAGCATCGGGACAGCTAATTCACCCCTCCACTTT.

This sequence joins TRBV4-3 and TRBJ2-5; TRBD1 aligns across 9 bases. The length of the CDR3 is 14 residues. Germline trimming cut 4 bases from V and 4 bases from J; bases unmatched to any gene: 4. Looked up from germline, CDR1 is LGHNA and CDR2 is YSLEER. The CDR3 coding sequence is TGCGCCAGCAGCCGGGACAGGGTGCCAGAGACCCAGTACTTC. Translating it yields CASSRDRVPETQYF.

This clonotype has a count of ten or more. This chain links TRBV6-6 with TRBJ2-5; D may match TRBD1 or TRBD2 (6 bases each). The CDR3 consists of 13 residues. V shed 7 bases and J shed 5 bases, with 14 bases lying between them. CDR1 is MNHNY and CDR2 is SVGAGI in the germline V gene (reference sequence). The CDR3 coding sequence is TGTGCCAGCACCCAAGGGGGGAGGGAGACCCAGTACTTC. It yields the protein CASTQGGRETQYF.

This clonotype showed up many times. V gene TRBV29-1 combines with J gene TRBJ1-1; possible D gene TRBD1, 5 bases. The CDR3 length is 16 residues. Trimming cost V 4 bases and J 2 bases, with 20 bases left between them. The V gene's germline CDR1 is SQVTM and CDR2 ANQGSEA. The CDR3 region has the DNA TGCAGCGTTGGGGGGGAATTAGGCGGTCTAAACACTGAAGCTTTCTTT. This sequence encodes CSVGGELGGLNTEAFF. The variable domain in full, completed from reference TRBV29-1 and TRBJ1-1, reads SAVISQKPSRDICQRGTSLTIQCQVDSQVTMMFWYRQQPGQSLTLIATANQGSEATYESGFVIDKFPISRPNLTFSTLTVSNMSPEDSSIYLCSVGGELGGLNTEAFFGQGTRLTVV.

Points on this clonotype: A much larger clonotype is one base distant, so this may be a read error. V is TRBV20-1 and J is TRBJ2-7; tentatively, D is TRBD2 (6 bases). Germline-derived CDR1 and CDR2 are DFQATT and SNEGSKA (reference sequence). The CDR3 consists of 12 residues. CDR3 sequence: CSAGRAAREPYF. The CDR3 nucleotides read TGCAGTGCTGGTCGAGCGGCCCGGGAGCCGTACTTC.

This clonotype has ten or more counts. The chain is built from TRBV28 and TRBJ2-3, with 8 bases matching TRBD1. Losses at the gene ends were 7 bases for V and 5 bases for J; bases not matched to a gene: 8. Germline CDR1 MDHEN, CDR2 SYDVKM. This CDR3 region has 14 residues. The CDR3 DNA sequence: TGTGCCAGCACAGGGACAGGACTGGGAGATACGCAGTATTTT. Protein product: CASTGTGLGDTQYF.

The sample holds many counts of this clonotype. Since a much larger clone is just one base distant, this may be a read error. This sequence joins TRBV20-1 and TRBJ2-5, with TRBD1 matching 9 bases. The germline V gene encodes CDR1 DFQATT and CDR2 SNEGSKA (reference sequence). This CDR3 has 18 residues. The J segment lost 1 base and the V segment lost 3 bases, leaving 15 bases of the junction unmatched. CDR3 coding DNA: TGCAGTGCTAGGGGACAGGGTCTCTGCGCAGAAATCCAAGAGACCCAGTACTTC. Residues: CSARGQGLCAEIQETQYF.

The chain has TRBV5-8 and TRBJ2-7; possibly TRBD1 for D (6 bases). The V and J ends lost 0 bases and 7 bases respectively, with 14 bases between them. This CDR3 contains 14 residues. CDR1 SGHTS and CDR2 YDEGEE come from the germline V gene. The CDR3 is CASSLAGASGEQYV. CDR3 sequence (DNA): TGTGCCAGCAGCTTGGCAGGGGCCTCGGGGGAGCAGTACGTC.

This clonotype occurred many times. The chain couples TRBV7-8 to TRBJ2-7; a weak D match, TRBD2 (5 bases). The V end was cut by 1 base, the J end by 9 bases, with 10 bases between. CDR1 is SGHVS and CDR2 is FQNEAQ in the germline V gene. This CDR3 contains 12 residues. The CDR3 spells CASSLGRGGQYF. CDR3 nucleotide sequence: TGTGCCAGCAGCTTAGGCCGGGGTGGGCAGTACTTC.

This clonotype appeared many times. The V gene is TRBV6-6, the J gene TRBJ2-7; 12 bases match TRBD1. After removal of 5 bases from V and 6 bases from J, the junction contained 14 bases not matched to a gene. The CDR3 runs 17 residues. Germline V gives CDR1 MNHNY, CDR2 SVGAGI (reference sequence). CDR3 loop: CASSPQFGGQGASEQYF. DNA for the CDR3: TGTGCCAGCAGTCCCCAATTTGGGGGACAGGGGGCTAGCGAGCAGTACTTC.

The rearrangement uses TRBV12-3 or TRBV12-4 and TRBJ1-4; D remains unclear. CDR3 length: 12 residues. V was pared by 5 bases and J by 8 bases, with 9 bases between. CDR3: CASSVQAEKLFF. CDR3 in DNA: TGTGCCAGCAGTGTGCAGGCCGAAAAACTGTTTTTT.

Points on this clonotype: Without the conserved terminal phenylalanine or tryptophan, this CDR3 likely stems from a read error. The rearrangement uses TRBV7-6 and TRBJ2-1, with D perhaps being TRBD1 or TRBD2 (5 bases each). Germline assignment: CDR1 SGHVS and CDR2 FNYEAQ. This CDR3 has 14 amino acids. In DNA, the CDR3 is TGTGCCTGCAGAGAGGGCCAGGGTTTAAATGAGCAGTTCCTC. Its translation: CACREGQGLNEQFL.

This clonotype has ten or more counts. The chain uses TRBV20-1 and TRBJ1-2; no clear D gene. From germline, CDR1 is DFQATT and CDR2 SNEGSKA (reference sequence). With 5 bases removed from V and 4 bases from J, the gap between germline ends came to 26 bases. The length of the CDR3 is 17 residues. CDR3 residues: CSAHKPGLLVARYGYTF. CDR3 nucleotides: TGCAGTGCTCACAAACCGGGTCTTCTTGTGGCCCGCTATGGCTACACCTTC.

This clonotype was recorded many times. The chain uses TRBV7-3 and TRBJ2-1; D is uncertain. Germline V gene data show CDR1 as SGHTA and CDR2 as FQGTGA. The CDR3 consists of 12 residues. V dropped 2 bases and J dropped 8 bases, with 7 bases sitting between them. CDR3 residues: CASSLSGDEQFF. The CDR3 DNA is TGTGCCAGCAGCTTATCTGGGGATGAGCAGTTCTTC.

This clonotype was counted at least ten times. This sequence joins TRBV5-1 and TRBJ2-1; 10 bases are shared with TRBD2. V was clipped by 4 bases and J by 4 bases; unmatched bases: 5. CDR3 length equals 15 residues. Per germline, CDR1 SGHRS and CDR2 YFSETQ. The CDR3 DNA is TGCGCCAGCAGCGCTTCTAGCGGGGGATACAATGAGCAGTTCTTC. Its translation: CASSASSGGYNEQFF.

Comment on this clonotype: A read error is possible here, since a much larger clone lies one base away. The V call is TRBV28, the J call TRBJ2-7; no clear D gene. Trimming took off 4 bases at V and 4 bases at J, with 8 bases between the two ends. CDR1 MDHEN and CDR2 SYDVKM come from the germline V gene. The CDR3 is 12 amino acids. CDR3 loop: CASSSSRYEQYF. The CDR3, as DNA: TGTGCCAGCAGTTCTTCCCGATACGAGCAGTACTTC.

This clonotype was found a few times. This chain links TRBV6-4 with TRBJ2-3; a possible D gene is TRBD1 (9 bases). With 8 bases removed from V and 4 bases from J, the gap between germline ends came to 19 bases. Germline CDR1 and CDR2: MRHNA and SNTAGT. The CDR3 loop spans 15 amino acids. CDR3 sequence (DNA): TGTGCCAGCCGGGGGACTAGACAGGGGGCAGATACGCAGTATTTT. Translation: CASRGTRQGADTQYF.

In this sample, this clonotype turned up many times. Being one base from a much bigger clone, this may be a read error. The chain employs TRBV12-3 or TRBV12-4 and TRBJ1-2; D perhaps matches TRBD1 (6 bases). The length of the CDR3 is 14 residues. The V end was cut by 3 bases, the J end by 7 bases, with 15 bases between. The CDR3 protein is CASSFAQGSGGYTF. CDR3 nucleotide sequence: TGTGCCAGCAGTTTCGCGCAGGGGTCGGGTGGCTACACCTTC.

This clonotype was recorded many times. An end of the junction differs from the germline gene, which may be a read error. V usage is TRBV6-6 and J usage is TRBJ2-7; D is undetermined. This CDR3 has 15 residues. Germline CDR1 reads MNHNY; CDR2 reads SVGAGI (reference sequence). The CDR3 here is CASSHSNVRDYEQYF. DNA for the CDR3: TGTGCCAGCAGTCACTCGAACGTCCGAGACTACGAGCAGTACTTC.

This clonotype has ten or more counts. The chain employs TRBV20-1 and TRBJ1-1, with TRBD1 matching over 7 bases. This CDR3 is 12 amino acids long. Unmatched junction bases numbered 3, after V lost 4 bases and J lost 4 bases. Germline V gene lookup returns CDR1 DFQATT and CDR2 SNEGSKA (reference sequence). The CDR3 region has the DNA TGCAGTGCTAAGGCAGGGGGCACTGAAGCTTTCTTT. Amino acid sequence: CSAKAGGTEAFF.

This clonotype was detected ten times or more. Possible read error: a much larger clone is one base away. The DNA of the CDR3 is TGTGCCAGCAGTCACGGCAGCCTAAATGAAAAACTGTTTTTT. Protein product: CASSHGSLNEKLFF. The chain joins TRBV6-6 to TRBJ1-4; D not resolved. CDR1 is MNHNY and CDR2 is SVGAGI in the germline V gene (reference sequence). V lost 5 bases to trimming and J lost 5 bases, with 12 bases between them. This CDR3 region has 14 residues.

The sample holds many counts of this clonotype. The chain links TRBV5-1 to TRBJ2-1, with 9 bases lining up with TRBD2. CDR3 length equals 18 residues. CDR1 is SGHRS and CDR2 is YFSETQ in the germline V gene. Germline trimming cut 0 bases from V and 0 bases from J; bases unmatched to any gene: 7. CDR3 in amino acids: CASSLDGLAHYSYNEQFF. CDR3 DNA sequence: TGCGCCAGCAGCTTGGATGGACTAGCGCACTACTCCTACAATGAGCAGTTCTTC.

This clonotype has only one observation. The chain combines TRBV27 with TRBJ2-1; D possibly corresponds to TRBD2 (6 bases). The CDR3 covers 16 residues. CDR1 MNHEY and CDR2 SMNVEV come from the germline V gene (reference sequence). V lost 1 base to trimming and J lost 1 base, with 11 bases between them. The CDR3 nucleotides are TGTGCCAGCAGTTTATTTCTAGCGATTTCCTACAATGAGCAGTTCTTC. Its translation is CASSLFLAISYNEQFF.

This clonotype was counted only a few times. This may come from a read error, since a much larger clone is one base off. This chain uses TRBV4-2 with TRBJ2-1; D gene uncertain. The V gene lost 1 base and the J gene lost 12 bases, with 13 bases spanning the gap. The CDR3 covers 13 residues. The germline gives CDR1 LGHNA, CDR2 YNFKEQ. CDR3 amino acids: CASSQGGSSGQFF. In DNA, the CDR3 is TGTGCCAGCAGCCAAGGGGGTAGTAGTGGGCAGTTCTTC.

In this sample, this clonotype turned up many times. The chain recombines TRBV30 with TRBJ1-1; TRBD1 agrees at 7 bases. This CDR3 comprises 14 residues. Germline CDR1 and CDR2: GTSNPN and SVGIG (reference sequence). V was clipped by 0 bases and J by 6 bases; unmatched bases: 7. The DNA for the CDR3 is TGTGCCTGGAGTGTAGGGACAGATGGCCCTGAAGCTTTCTTT. This gives the protein CAWSVGTDGPEAFF.